The TCR beta chain described here comes from a study of blood T cells in healthy people across ages. Findings and limits, study-wide: Versus aged donors, long-lived donors had higher diversity and more naive CD4+ cells. The study found TCR beta diversity correlated strongly with naive T cell percentage. Because donor CMV status was unknown, expanded clonotype changes were possibly confounded.

CDR3 length: 15 amino acids. Germline V CDR1 and CDR2: SGHTA, FQGNSA. About this clonotype: Its antigen is undetermined. One junction end disagrees with the germline gene, perhaps due to a read error.

With a J-beta primer mix and a sample-barcoded 5' primer, a second PCR ran about 7 to 11 cycles. TCRdb re-called the 5' RACE reads with MiXCR, one entry per CDR3 protein. In the table there are 650,000 to 700,000 distinct CDR3 sequences, about a third of which are singletons. The chain carries TRBV7-2 and TRBJ2-1; TRBD2 might be the D (6 bases). The receptor was isolated from a woman older than 75 in good health. Sequenced input: blood. CDR3 in DNA: TGCGCCAGCAGAGGGGACTCATCGTTCTACAATGAGCAGTTCTTC. It translates to CASRGDSSFYNEQFF.